This TCR beta chain is drawn from a study of circulating CD8 cells and anti-PD-1 response in melanoma. With regard to this clonotype: A much larger clone differs by one base, so this may be a read error.

The junction had 5 bases not matched to a gene; V was cut back by 3 bases and J by 4 bases. CDR3 size: 14 residues. Germline V lookup: CDR1 SNHLY, CDR2 FYNNEI. From live CD3+CD8+TCRalphabeta+ cells, four PD-1 and/or TIGIT subsets were sorted. The QIAseq Immune Repertoire TCR panel built the libraries from approximately 15 ng of total RNA. Each CDR3 protein is one row after TCRdb ran MiXCR on the reads. The sample includes over 450 distinct CDR3 sequences, under 12% of them seen just once. The sample was CD8+ T cells from PBMCs, taken at baseline or after one month of anti-PD-1 therapy (not recorded which). This sequence joins TRBV2 and TRBJ2-5; TRBD2 matches 7 bases. This TCR was sampled from a human donor with melanoma. The CDR3 DNA is TGTGCCAGCAGTGACTGTCCTAGCGGAGAGACCCAGTACTTC. It translates to CASSDCPSGETQYF.